These T cell receptor beta chains were read from a single sample in a study of blood T cell repertoires in COVID-19. Generated by immunoSEQ multiplex PCR, the TCRdb table keeps only in-frame clones and is missing some. Of almost 30,000 clones listed, nearly 90% were seen once; the top ten hold roughly 9.6%. Material: peripheral blood. The receptors originated from a human donor in a cohort sampled during active COVID-19. Each CDR3 is given with its conserved first and last residue. A D gene is named only where the DNA matches it firmly.

j_call v_call d_call cdr3_aa cdr3_nt
TRBJ1-5 TRBV18 NA CASSPTTSNQPQHF TGTGCCAGCTCACCAACGACATCCAATCAGCCCCAGCATTTT
TRBJ1-1 TRBV5-1 NA CASCSNTGNTEAFF TGCGCCAGCTGCTCTAATACAGGGAATACTGAAGCTTTCTTT
TRBJ2-7 TRBV6-1 TRBD1 CASSEPWTGNYEQYF TGTGCCAGCAGTGAACCCTGGACAGGAAATTACGAGCAGTACTTC
TRBJ1-5 TRBV30 NA CAWSGFAGNQPQHF TGTGCCTGGAGTGGGTTTGCGGGCAATCAGCCCCAGCATTTT
TRBJ1-2 TRBV21-1 NA CASSKVVNAAPSYGYTF TGTGCCAGCAGCAAAGTGGTTAACGCGGCTCCCAGCTATGGCTACACCTTC
TRBJ2-1 TRBV5-4 NA CASSGRISRGSYNEQFF TGTGCCAGCAGCGGAAGAATCTCCCGGGGGTCCTACAATGAGCAGTTCTTC
TRBJ2-7 TRBV6-2/TRBV6-3 NA CASSLFLTYEQYF TGTGCCAGCAGCCTATTCCTAACGTACGAGCAGTACTTC
TRBJ2-3 TRBV12-5 TRBD2 CASGSLGGGTDTQYF TGTGCTAGTGGTTCCTTGGGGGGGGGCACAGATACGCAGTATTTT
TRBJ1-6 TRBV18 NA CASSPRDNSPLHF TGTGCCAGCTCACCTCGGGATAATTCACCCCTCCACTTT
TRBJ1-5 TRBV6-1 TRBD1 CASSEESGQGHQPQHF TGTGCCAGCAGTGAAGAATCGGGACAGGGGCATCAGCCCCAGCATTTT
TRBJ2-5 TRBV12-3/TRBV12-4 NA CASSLQAQTQYF TGTGCCAGCAGCCTCCAAGCGCAGACCCAGTACTTC
TRBJ2-7 TRBV6-5 NA CASSRGGDYEQYF TGTGCCAGCAGCCGCGGCGGCGACTACGAGCAGTACTTC
TRBJ2-7 TRBV4-3 TRBD1 CASSQALGQGSYEQYF TGCGCCAGCAGCCAAGCCCTCGGACAGGGGTCCTACGAGCAGTACTTC
TRBJ2-1 TRBV9 TRBD1 CASSVAYRGTEQFF TGTGCCAGCAGCGTAGCCTACAGGGGCACTGAGCAGTTCTTC
TRBJ2-1 TRBV18 TRBD2 CASSPPGGGLTREQFF TGTGCCAGCTCACCACCGGGCGGGGGGCTAACCAGGGAGCAGTTCTTC